This TCR beta chain was sequenced for a study of Ad26.COV2.S vaccination and SARS-CoV-2 variants. Study-wide background: This donor came from the COV1001 trial of Ad26.COV2.S.

For this clone: No antigen is known for it.

Study-wide results and caveats: Placebo recipients had lower spike-specific TCR breadth than vaccine recipients. Estimates derived from TCR breadth and depth analyses may have underestimated total T cell responses. Substantial response breadth was reportedly seen for spike-specific CD8+ and CD4+ T cells after vaccination.

Germline-derived CDR1 and CDR2 are ENHRY and SYGVKD. The CDR3 runs to 12 residues. V dropped 8 bases and J dropped 0 bases, with 5 bases sitting between them. The treatment here: some 20 received Ad26.COV2.S at low or high dose, single or two shots; a few received placebo; per-sample allocation not given. At day 63 after the first vaccine or placebo injection, samples were drawn. Profiled with immunoSEQ multiplex PCR; TCRdb holds only in-frame clones, not every one. The table records roughly 380,000 clones, over 75% of them present only once. The gene calls are TRBV10-3 and TRBJ2-1; D uncertain. The TCR sequence derives from a person aged 18-60 years who received the Ad26.COV2.S COVID-19 vaccine or a placebo. Sequenced material: peripheral blood, taken in a trial of Ad26.COV2.S vaccine versus placebo. The CDR3 DNA sequence: TGTGCCATCCTAAGCTCCTACAATGAGCAGTTCTTC. As protein: CAILSSYNEQFF.